Listed below are T cell receptor beta chains from one sample, sequenced in a study of CD8 T cells in ankylosing spondylitis. TCRdb reprocessed the 5' RACE reads with MiXCR, giving one entry per CDR3 protein. The sample includes under 300,000 distinct CDR3 sequences, roughly a tenth seen only once; the top ten take 2% to 3%. The sequenced sample was blood, either unsorted or a sorted T cell fraction (not recorded which). The receptors shown here come from a male donor with ankylosing spondylitis or in good health (not recorded which). Both conserved end residues are part of each CDR3. Each record gives: J gene, V gene, CDR3 length, D gene, clone size, CDR3 protein, CDR3 DNA. A D gene is named only where the DNA matches it firmly. Rows give clone size only sometimes, using once, few, many, or a class for an expanded clone.

j_call: TRBJ1-1
v_call: TRBV7-2
cdr3_length: 15
d_call: -
clone_size: -
cdr3_aa: CASSLAWGQNTEAFF
cdr3_nt: TGTGCCAGCAGCTTAGCTTGGGGCCAGAACACTGAAGCTTTCTTT

j_call: TRBJ1-1
v_call: TRBV29-1
cdr3_length: 13
d_call: -
clone_size: many
cdr3_aa: CSVANRVITEAFF
cdr3_nt: TGCAGCGTTGCGAACAGGGTCATCACTGAAGCTTTCTTT

j_call: TRBJ1-2
v_call: TRBV20-1
cdr3_length: 14
d_call: TRBD1
clone_size: many
cdr3_aa: CSARAGQGMGGYTF
cdr3_nt: TGCAGTGCTAGAGCAGGACAGGGTATGGGGGGCTACACCTTC

j_call: TRBJ1-2
v_call: TRBV6-1
cdr3_length: 15
d_call: TRBD1
clone_size: many
cdr3_aa: CASRDGGQGAIGYTF
cdr3_nt: TGTGCCAGCAGGGACGGGGGACAGGGGGCCATTGGCTACACCTTC

j_call: TRBJ2-7
v_call: TRBV10-1
cdr3_length: 16
d_call: -
clone_size: many
cdr3_aa: CASSESSSVTQDEQYF
cdr3_nt: TGCGCCAGCAGTGAGTCCTCTAGCGTAACCCAGGACGAGCAGTACTTC

j_call: TRBJ2-4
v_call: TRBV5-1
cdr3_length: 15
d_call: -
clone_size: many
cdr3_aa: CASSLSLPGRDIQYF
cdr3_nt: TGCGCCAGCAGCTTGAGTTTGCCGGGCAGAGACATTCAGTACTTC

j_call: TRBJ2-1
v_call: TRBV3-1
cdr3_length: 15
d_call: -
clone_size: many
cdr3_aa: CASSQRSISYNEQFF
cdr3_nt: TGTGCCAGCAGCCAACGGTCGATCTCCTACAATGAGCAGTTCTTC

j_call: TRBJ2-1
v_call: TRBV4-2
cdr3_length: 16
d_call: TRBD2
clone_size: few
cdr3_aa: CASSPAGTSAYNEQFF
cdr3_nt: TGTGCCAGCAGCCCAGCCGGGACTAGTGCGTACAATGAGCAGTTCTTC

j_call: TRBJ2-1
v_call: TRBV5-6
cdr3_length: 14
d_call: -
clone_size: many
cdr3_aa: CASSQVGSFLEQFF
cdr3_nt: TGTGCCAGCAGCCAGGTGGGATCATTTTTGGAGCAGTTCTTC

j_call: TRBJ2-1
v_call: TRBV10-3
cdr3_length: 17
d_call: TRBD2
clone_size: many
cdr3_aa: CAISNQSLAGGFDEQFF
cdr3_nt: TGTGCCATCAGTAATCAATCACTAGCGGGAGGATTCGATGAGCAGTTCTTC

j_call: TRBJ2-5
v_call: TRBV20-1
cdr3_length: 14
d_call: TRBD1
clone_size: many
cdr3_aa: CSAPLTGGLETQYF
cdr3_nt: TGCAGTGCCCCACTGACAGGGGGCTTAGAGACCCAGTACTTC

j_call: TRBJ2-3
v_call: TRBV4-2
cdr3_length: 17
d_call: TRBD2
clone_size: -
cdr3_aa: CASSQATSGRFADTQYF
cdr3_nt: TGTGCCAGCAGCCAGGCGACTAGCGGGAGATTCGCAGATACGCAGTATTTT

j_call: TRBJ2-3
v_call: TRBV6-1
cdr3_length: 15
d_call: TRBD2
clone_size: many
cdr3_aa: CASSHGREGTDTQYF
cdr3_nt: TGTGCCAGCAGCCACGGGCGGGAGGGCACAGATACGCAGTATTTT

j_call: TRBJ2-2
v_call: TRBV30
cdr3_length: 16
d_call: TRBD1
clone_size: many
cdr3_aa: CAWRLPGTGGTGELFF
cdr3_nt: TGTGCCTGGAGATTGCCGGGGACAGGGGGGACCGGGGAGCTGTTTTTT

j_call: TRBJ2-4
v_call: TRBV15
cdr3_length: 14
d_call: -
clone_size: -
cdr3_aa: CATSPRGVENIQYF
cdr3_nt: TGTGCCACCAGCCCCAGGGGGGTGGAAAACATTCAGTACTTC

j_call: TRBJ2-5
v_call: TRBV12-3/TRBV12-4
cdr3_length: 14
d_call: -
clone_size: many
cdr3_aa: CASSARREVETQYF
cdr3_nt: TGTGCCAGCAGTGCTAGGAGAGAGGTAGAGACCCAGTACTTC

j_call: TRBJ1-3
v_call: TRBV20-1
cdr3_length: 14
d_call: -
clone_size: few
cdr3_aa: CSASPDRRGNTIYF
cdr3_nt: TGCAGTGCTAGCCCGGACCGAAGAGGAAACACCATATATTTT

j_call: TRBJ2-5
v_call: TRBV27
cdr3_length: 14
d_call: -
clone_size: few
cdr3_aa: CASSLIGTQETQYF
cdr3_nt: TGTGCCAGCAGTTTAATCGGGACCCAAGAGACCCAGTACTTC

j_call: TRBJ1-1
v_call: TRBV14
cdr3_length: 14
d_call: -
clone_size: few
cdr3_aa: CASSLGPGRIKAFF
cdr3_nt: TGTGCCAGCAGCTTAGGTCCCGGTCGGATCAAAGCTTTCTTT

j_call: TRBJ1-4
v_call: TRBV7-9
cdr3_length: 14
d_call: -
clone_size: -
cdr3_aa: CASSRPGLNEKLFF
cdr3_nt: TGTGCCAGCAGCAGACCGGGCCTTAATGAAAAACTGTTTTTT

j_call: TRBJ2-3
v_call: TRBV23-1
cdr3_length: 16
d_call: -
clone_size: -
cdr3_aa: CASPPGRSSSPDTQYF
cdr3_nt: TGCGCCAGCCCCCCGGGGAGGTCGAGTTCTCCAGATACGCAGTATTTT

j_call: TRBJ2-1
v_call: TRBV5-1
cdr3_length: 15
d_call: -
clone_size: many
cdr3_aa: CASSFWAEDHNEQFF
cdr3_nt: TGCGCCAGCAGCTTCTGGGCGGAAGACCACAATGAGCAGTTCTTC

j_call: TRBJ1-3
v_call: TRBV5-1
cdr3_length: 16
d_call: -
clone_size: many
cdr3_aa: CASSLAGGPAGNTIYF
cdr3_nt: TGCGCCAGCAGCTTGGCCGGGGGGCCGGCTGGAAACACCATATATTTT

j_call: TRBJ2-4
v_call: TRBV20-1
cdr3_length: 15
d_call: TRBD2
clone_size: many
cdr3_aa: CSAQSGRAAKNIQYF
cdr3_nt: TGCAGTGCACAGAGCGGGAGGGCCGCCAAAAACATTCAGTACTTC

j_call: TRBJ2-1
v_call: TRBV29-1
cdr3_length: 15
d_call: TRBD2
clone_size: many
cdr3_aa: CSVETSGGVGNEQFF
cdr3_nt: TGCAGCGTTGAAACTAGCGGGGGGGTGGGAAATGAGCAGTTCTTC

j_call: TRBJ1-4
v_call: TRBV20-1
cdr3_length: 14
d_call: -
clone_size: many
cdr3_aa: CSAPAGPTNEKLFF
cdr3_nt: TGCAGTGCCCCGGCCGGACCAACTAATGAAAAACTGTTTTTT

j_call: TRBJ2-5
v_call: TRBV4-1
cdr3_length: 17
d_call: TRBD1
clone_size: many
cdr3_aa: CASSQDWRTGGAETQYF
cdr3_nt: TGCGCCAGCAGCCAAGATTGGAGGACAGGGGGCGCGGAGACCCAGTACTTC

j_call: TRBJ1-2
v_call: TRBV5-1
cdr3_length: 14
d_call: TRBD1
clone_size: many
cdr3_aa: CASSSPGQEYGYTF
cdr3_nt: TGCGCCAGCAGCTCTCCGGGACAGGAATACGGCTACACCTTC

j_call: TRBJ1-1
v_call: TRBV7-6
cdr3_length: 14
d_call: TRBD1
clone_size: many
cdr3_aa: CASSYRQGDTEAFF
cdr3_nt: TGTGCCAGCAGCTACCGTCAGGGGGACACTGAAGCTTTCTTT

j_call: TRBJ1-2
v_call: TRBV15
cdr3_length: 16
d_call: -
clone_size: -
cdr3_aa: CATSRDFGGPVYGYTF
cdr3_nt: TGTGCCACCAGCAGAGATTTCGGGGGGCCGGTATATGGCTACACCTTC

j_call: TRBJ2-3
v_call: TRBV3-1
cdr3_length: 15
d_call: TRBD2
clone_size: many
cdr3_aa: CASSQERLAADTQYF
cdr3_nt: TGTGCCAGCAGCCAAGAAAGACTAGCGGCAGATACGCAGTATTTT

j_call: TRBJ2-5
v_call: TRBV5-1
cdr3_length: 16
d_call: TRBD2
clone_size: many
cdr3_aa: CASSPGLAGARETQYF
cdr3_nt: TGCGCCAGCAGCCCGGGACTAGCGGGGGCCCGAGAGACCCAGTACTTC

j_call: TRBJ2-7
v_call: TRBV20-1
cdr3_length: 14
d_call: -
clone_size: -
cdr3_aa: CSARHHTGSYEQYF
cdr3_nt: TGCAGTGCTAGGCATCACACAGGGAGCTACGAGCAGTACTTC

j_call: TRBJ2-1
v_call: TRBV10-1
cdr3_length: 19
d_call: TRBD2
clone_size: -
cdr3_aa: CASSERVALAESSYNEQFF
cdr3_nt: TGCGCCAGCAGTGAGAGGGTCGCCCTAGCGGAGAGCTCCTACAATGAGCAGTTCTTC

j_call: TRBJ2-3
v_call: TRBV2
cdr3_length: 17
d_call: -
clone_size: many
cdr3_aa: CASSEALPGLQTDTQYF
cdr3_nt: TGTGCCAGCAGTGAAGCGCTTCCGGGGCTACAGACAGATACGCAGTATTTT

j_call: TRBJ2-3
v_call: TRBV20-1
cdr3_length: 16
d_call: -
clone_size: many
cdr3_aa: CSAPQGRSPPTDTQYF
cdr3_nt: TGCAGTGCGCCACAGGGTAGGAGTCCCCCCACAGATACGCAGTATTTT

j_call: TRBJ2-4
v_call: TRBV10-3
cdr3_length: 22
d_call: TRBD2
clone_size: -
cdr3_aa: CAISEPAVGALAGGRAKNIQYF
cdr3_nt: TGTGCCATCAGTGAGCCGGCGGTTGGAGCTTTAGCGGGAGGGAGGGCCAAAAACATTCAGTACTTC